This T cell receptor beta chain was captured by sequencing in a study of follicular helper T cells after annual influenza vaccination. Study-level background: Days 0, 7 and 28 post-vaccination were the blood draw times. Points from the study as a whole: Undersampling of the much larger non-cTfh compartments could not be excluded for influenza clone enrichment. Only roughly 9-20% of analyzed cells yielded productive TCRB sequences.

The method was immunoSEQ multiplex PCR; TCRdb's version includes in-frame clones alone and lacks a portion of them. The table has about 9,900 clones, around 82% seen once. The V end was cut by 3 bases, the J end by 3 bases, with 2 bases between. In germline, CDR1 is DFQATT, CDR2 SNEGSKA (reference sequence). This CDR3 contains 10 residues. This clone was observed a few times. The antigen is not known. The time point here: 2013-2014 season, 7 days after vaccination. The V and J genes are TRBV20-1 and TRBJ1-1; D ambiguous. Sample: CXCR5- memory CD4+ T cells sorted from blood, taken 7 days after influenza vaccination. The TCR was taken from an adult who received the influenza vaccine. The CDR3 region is CSARDTEAFF. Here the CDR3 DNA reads TGCAGTGCTAGGGACACTGAAGCTTTCTTT.